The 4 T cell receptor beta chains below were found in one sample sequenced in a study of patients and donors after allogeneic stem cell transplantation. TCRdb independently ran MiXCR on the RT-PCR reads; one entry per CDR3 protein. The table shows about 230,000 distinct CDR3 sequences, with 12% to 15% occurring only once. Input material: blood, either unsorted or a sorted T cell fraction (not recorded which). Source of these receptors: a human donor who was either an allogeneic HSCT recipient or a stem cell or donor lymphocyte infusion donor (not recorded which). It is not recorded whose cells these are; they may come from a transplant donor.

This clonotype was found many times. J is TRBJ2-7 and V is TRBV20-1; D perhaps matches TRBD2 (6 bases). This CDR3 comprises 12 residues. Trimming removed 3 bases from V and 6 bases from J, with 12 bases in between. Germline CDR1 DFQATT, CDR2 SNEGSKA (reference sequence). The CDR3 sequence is CSASRAGLEQYF. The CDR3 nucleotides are TGCAGTGCTAGCCGGGCGGGGCTCGAGCAGTACTTC.

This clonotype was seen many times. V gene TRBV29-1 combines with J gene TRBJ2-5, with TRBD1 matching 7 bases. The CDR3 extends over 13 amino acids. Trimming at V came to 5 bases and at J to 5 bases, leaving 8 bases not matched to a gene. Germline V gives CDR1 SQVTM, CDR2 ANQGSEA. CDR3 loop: CSVPTGVGETQYF. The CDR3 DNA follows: TGCAGCGTTCCTACAGGGGTCGGCGAGACCCAGTACTTC.

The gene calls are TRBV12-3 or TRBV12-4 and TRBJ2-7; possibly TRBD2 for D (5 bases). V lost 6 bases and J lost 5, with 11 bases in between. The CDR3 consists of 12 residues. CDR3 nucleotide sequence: TGTGCCAGCAGCGCCACTAGGCACGAGCAGTACTTC. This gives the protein CASSATRHEQYF.

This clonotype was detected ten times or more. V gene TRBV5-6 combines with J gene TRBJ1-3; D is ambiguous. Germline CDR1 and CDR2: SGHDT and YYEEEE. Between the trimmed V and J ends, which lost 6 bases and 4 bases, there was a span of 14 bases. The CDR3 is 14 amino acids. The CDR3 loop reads CASTRGISGNTIYF. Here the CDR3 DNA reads TGTGCCAGCACCCGAGGAATATCAGGAAACACCATATATTTT.